This is a list of T cell receptor beta chains from one sample in a study of blood T cell repertoires in COVID-19. Generated by immunoSEQ multiplex PCR, the TCRdb table keeps only in-frame clones and is missing some. Of some 70,000 clones listed, approximately 86% are singletons. The sample was peripheral blood. Every receptor here comes from a man aged 45-60 years with active COVID-19. CDR3s include the opening cysteine and the closing phenylalanine or tryptophan.

TRBV18 CASSPQGAGGNTIYF
TRBV7-2 CASQRRGTGELFF
TRBV20-1 CSASPAGGVAGELFF
TRBV6-2/TRBV6-3 CASSPVRSSYNEQFF
TRBV24-1 CATSDLNGNEQFF
TRBV2 CASSEVRRTYGYGYTF
TRBV5-5 CASSLSPSQEYEQYF
TRBV5-4 CASSFRDSRTDTQYF
TRBV11-3 CASSPSGLAGGTSTDTQYF
TRBV24-1 CATSDPGTGPTNEQFF
TRBV5-5 CASSPGTGVNQPQHF
TRBV19 CASRDRVTGELFF
TRBV5-1 CASMAGTPANYGYTF
TRBV19 CASSMRNSPLHF
TRBV6-1 CASSEHNRSEAFF
TRBV11-2 CASSLELAISTDTQYF
TRBV12-3/TRBV12-4 CASSSPGRGAQYF
TRBV4-2 CASSQDLAQRSSPLHF
TRBV5-5 CASSLSGTDTQYF
TRBV2 CASSEGQPVEGGYTF
TRBV5-5 CASSFGGQGRTGELFF
TRBV2 CASSGTGGAREKLFF
TRBV3-1/TRBV3-2 CASSAGLRNTEAFF
TRBV2 CASSLGMNTEAFF
TRBV18 CASSPQGANTGELFF
TRBV30 CAYLTGGNTIYF
TRBV6-4 CASSEQRGETQYF
TRBV6-5 CAGWGPPSPEAFF
TRBV6-5 CASSKSPPQTYGYTF
TRBV30 CAWSRQGGEAFF
TRBV12-3/TRBV12-4 CASSWDTQKLFF
TRBV2 CASKPGTSGPNEQFF
TRBV7-9 CASLAENTGELFF
TRBV6-2/TRBV6-3 CASSRVARGYNEQFF
TRBV2 CASSETAAKNIQYF
TRBV5-1 CASSFNRGEQFF
TRBV6-6 CASSYSKITDNQPQHF
TRBV3-1/TRBV3-2 CASSQLAGVGETQYF
TRBV24-1 CATAGPSANVLTF
TRBV5-1 CASSSTGFDYGYTF
TRBV29-1 CSVDEQGTTSGANVLTF
TRBV4-1 CASSQDREGATNEKLFF
TRBV5-1 CASSLEGGASGYTF
TRBV7-7 CASSPVGRGTGELFF
TRBV7-9 CASSLRGQEVYGYTF
TRBV19 CASSLDRGNSLLHF
TRBV15 CATSRVGPGLAGAEGGELFF
TRBV9 CASRAGLAGTYNEQFF
TRBV11-2 CASSPSGQGGEAQHF
TRBV21-1 CASSKPSTEAFF
TRBV5-1 CASSLPGVNEQFF
TRBV18 CASSPGAGDGYTF
TRBV5-6 CASSFRQGTPEAFF
TRBV9 CASSGQFSGNTIYF
TRBV19 CASSLWTGRDDYGYTF
TRBV12-3/TRBV12-4 CASMGGDEQFF
TRBV7-2 CASSLTSGGETQYF
TRBV10-3 CAISSGMSTDTQYF